The rows below give T cell receptor beta chains drawn from one sample of a study of shared clonotypes between healthy human individuals. Sequencing was performed with immunoSEQ multiplex PCR; in TCRdb, only in-frame clones are kept and a portion is missing. Of over a million clones detected, around 97% appear once; the ten largest clones hold approximately 1%. The sample consisted of naive CD4+ T cells sorted from blood. The receptors originated from a young man in good health. Both conserved end residues are part of each CDR3. A D gene is named only where the DNA matches it firmly. Some rows have no size entry. The others give once, few or many, or a class for an expanded clone.

d_call	clone_size	v_call	j_call	cdr3_aa	cdr3_nt
TRBD2	NA	TRBV18	TRBJ2-7	CASSPYVSSGGRAYEQYF	TGTGCCAGCTCTCCGTATGTTTCTAGCGGGGGGCGAGCCTACGAGCAGTACTTC
TRBD2	NA	TRBV5-5	TRBJ2-7	CASSPSSGWYEQYF	TGTGCCAGCAGCCCCTCTAGCGGCTGGTACGAGCAGTACTTC
TRBD2	NA	TRBV2	TRBJ2-3	CASREGLAGGYPQYF	TGTGCCAGCAGGGAGGGACTAGCGGGAGGGTACCCGCAGTATTTT
TRBD2	NA	TRBV29-1	TRBJ2-5	CSTRKGGETQYF	TGCAGCACCCGGAAGGGAGGGGAGACCCAGTACTTC
TRBD1	once	TRBV6-1	TRBJ1-5	CASSKEPGTGVGLGNQPQHF	TGTGCCAGCAGTAAAGAACCCGGGACAGGGGTCGGGTTGGGCAATCAGCCCCAGCATTTT
NA	NA	TRBV28	TRBJ1-1	CASSWVSEAFF	TGTGCCAGCAGTTGGGTCTCCGAAGCTTTCTTT
NA	NA	TRBV5-1	TRBJ2-7	CASSADVGSSYEQYF	TGCGCCAGCAGCGCGGACGTCGGCAGCTCCTACGAGCAGTACTTC
TRBD2	NA	TRBV5-8	TRBJ2-7	CASSLALAGERLHEQYF	TGTGCCAGCAGCTTGGCCCTAGCGGGCGAGAGGCTTCACGAGCAGTACTTC
NA	once	TRBV28	TRBJ2-5	CASTSPTGFGKTQYF	TGTGCCAGCACTTCCCCAACCGGGTTTGGAAAGACCCAGTACTTC
TRBD2	NA	TRBV28	TRBJ2-5	CASSRSGSVETQYF	TGTGCCAGCAGTCGTAGCGGGAGTGTTGAGACCCAGTACTTC
NA	NA	TRBV5-1	TRBJ1-3	CASSLGGSGNTIYF	TGCGCCAGCAGCTTGGGGGGTTCTGGAAACACCATATATTTT
NA	NA	TRBV6-6	TRBJ2-7	CASSYSGRSSYEQYF	TGTGCCAGCAGTTACTCGGGCAGGAGCTCCTACGAGCAGTACTTC
NA	NA	TRBV27	TRBJ2-3	CASSFTGNGADTQYF	TGTGCCAGCAGTTTCACAGGGAACGGCGCAGATACGCAGTATTTT
TRBD2	NA	TRBV10-3	TRBJ2-2	CAISRTSGRLGATNTGELFF	TGTGCCATCAGTAGGACTAGCGGCCGACTAGGCGCGACTAACACCGGGGAGCTGTTTTTT
TRBD2	NA	TRBV15	TRBJ2-7	CATSRVGLAGKAYEQYF	TGTGCCACCAGCAGAGTAGGACTAGCGGGAAAGGCCTACGAGCAGTACTTC
TRBD2	few	TRBV4-1	TRBJ2-1	CASSQGTSGPYNEQFF	TGCGCCAGCAGCCAAGGGACTAGCGGTCCCTACAATGAGCAGTTCTTC
NA	NA	TRBV4-1	TRBJ1-2	CASSQIPSGTARHYGYTF	TGCGCCAGCAGCCAAATACCATCCGGGACTGCGAGGCACTATGGCTACACCTTC
TRBD1	NA	TRBV29-1	TRBJ1-2	CSVRQGDYGYTF	TGCAGCGTTCGACAGGGAGACTATGGCTACACCTTC
NA	NA	TRBV5-1	TRBJ2-7	CASSLAAGKSYEQYF	TGCGCCAGCAGCTTGGCCGCGGGGAAGAGCTACGAGCAGTACTTC
NA	NA	TRBV18	TRBJ2-1	CASSPQTGYNEQFF	TGTGCCAGCTCACCACAAACCGGGTACAATGAGCAGTTCTTC
TRBD2	NA	TRBV10-2	TRBJ2-7	CASYGASGTRSPSYEQYF	TGCGCCAGCTATGGGGCTAGCGGGACCCGATCCCCATCCTACGAGCAGTACTTC
NA	NA	TRBV7-2	TRBJ2-2	CASSLVRAGELFF	TGTGCCAGCAGCTTAGTCAGGGCCGGGGAGCTGTTTTTT
NA	once	TRBV15	TRBJ2-7	CATSVSSTGPYEQYF	TGTGCCACCAGCGTGTCTTCGACAGGTCCCTACGAGCAGTACTTC
NA	NA	TRBV6-5	TRBJ2-2	CASSFLRAGELFF	TGTGCCAGCAGTTTCCTACGGGCCGGGGAGCTGTTTTTT
NA	NA	TRBV13	TRBJ2-3	CASSLPGGPDTQYF	TGTGCCAGCAGCTTACCTGGGGGACCAGATACGCAGTATTTT
TRBD1	NA	TRBV2	TRBJ1-1	CAIPGQVMNTEAFF	TGTGCCATTCCGGGACAGGTTATGAACACTGAAGCTTTCTTT
NA	NA	TRBV9	TRBJ1-1	CASSGAMGRNTEAFF	TGTGCCAGCAGCGGTGCGATGGGTAGGAACACTGAAGCTTTCTTT
NA	NA	TRBV28	TRBJ2-7	CASSREMTARVDEQYF	TGTGCCAGCAGCCGGGAAATGACAGCAAGGGTTGACGAGCAGTACTTC
TRBD1	NA	TRBV10-2	TRBJ2-1	CASSLQGSTYNEQFF	TGCGCCAGCAGCCTACAGGGGTCGACCTACAATGAGCAGTTCTTC
TRBD2	once	TRBV11-1	TRBJ2-7	CASSLSPRTSGSYEQYF	TGTGCCAGCAGCTTATCCCCCCGGACTAGCGGCTCCTACGAGCAGTACTTC
NA	NA	TRBV7-8	TRBJ1-2	CASSLLAQPYGYTF	TGTGCCAGCAGCTTGCTGGCCCAGCCCTATGGCTACACCTTC
NA	NA	TRBV27	TRBJ2-1	CASSFRGEQFF	TGTGCCAGCAGTTTCCGTGGGGAGCAGTTCTTC
NA	NA	TRBV6-1	TRBJ2-3	CASSEYTQYF	TGTGCCAGCAGTGAGTATACGCAGTATTTT
TRBD2	NA	TRBV13	TRBJ2-3	CASSTRAGGSTDTQYF	TGTGCCAGCAGCACCCGAGCGGGAGGTTCCACAGATACGCAGTATTTT
NA	NA	TRBV10-1	TRBJ2-2	CASSAYGANTGELFF	TGCGCCAGCAGTGCCTATGGAGCGAACACCGGGGAGCTGTTTTTT
NA	NA	TRBV5-6	TRBJ2-7	CASSLRSEQYF	TGTGCCAGCAGCTTGAGGAGCGAGCAGTACTTC
NA	NA	TRBV30	TRBJ1-1	CAWRWAMNTEAFF	TGTGCCTGGAGATGGGCGATGAACACTGAAGCTTTCTTT
NA	NA	TRBV2	TRBJ1-5	CASSDRAKQPQHF	TGTGCCAGCAGTGACAGGGCCAAACAGCCCCAGCATTTT
NA	NA	TRBV12-5	TRBJ2-5	CASGSPGEETQYF	TGTGCTAGTGGTTCTCCGGGGGAGGAGACCCAGTACTTC
TRBD1	NA	TRBV9	TRBJ1-1	CASSPGTGAEAFF	TGTGCCAGCAGCCCTGGGACAGGGGCTGAAGCTTTCTTT
TRBD2	NA	TRBV27	TRBJ2-2	CASARRTSGRNTGELFF	TGTGCCAGCGCCCGAAGGACTAGCGGGAGGAACACCGGGGAGCTGTTTTTT
NA	NA	TRBV9	TRBJ2-4	CASSLTGTPGDIQYF	TGTGCCAGCTCGTTAACCGGGACACCGGGGGACATTCAGTACTTC
TRBD2	NA	TRBV10-3	TRBJ2-1	CAISEIAGVNYNEQFF	TGTGCCATCAGTGAAATAGCGGGAGTGAACTACAATGAGCAGTTCTTC
NA	NA	TRBV4-3	TRBJ1-1	CASSQDPNRMNTEAFF	TGCGCCAGCAGCCAAGATCCCAATCGGATGAACACTGAAGCTTTCTTT
TRBD2	NA	TRBV28	TRBJ2-3	CASSSQTSGRGTQYF	TGTGCCAGCAGTTCCCAGACTAGCGGGAGGGGTACGCAGTATTTT
TRBD2	NA	TRBV11-3	TRBJ2-1	CASSSRAGTSGNNEQFF	TGTGCCAGCAGCTCACGTGCGGGGACTAGCGGAAACAATGAGCAGTTCTTC
NA	once	TRBV5-1	TRBJ2-3	CASSLDSGQDTQYF	TGCGCCAGCAGCTTGGATTCAGGTCAGGATACGCAGTATTTT
NA	NA	TRBV4-1	TRBJ2-3	CASSVSGTRVDTQYF	TGCGCCAGCAGCGTTAGCGGCACCCGCGTAGATACGCAGTATTTT
TRBD2	NA	TRBV7-6	TRBJ2-7	CASTLASGEGSYEQYF	TGTGCCAGCACCCTGGCTTCTGGGGAGGGCTCCTACGAGCAGTACTTC
NA	NA	TRBV2	TRBJ2-3	CASSAPTGYGREGTDTQYF	TGTGCCAGCAGTGCCCCGACAGGGTACGGGAGAGAGGGCACAGATACGCAGTATTTT
NA	NA	TRBV11-2	TRBJ2-7	CASSLDRIPRASSYEQYF	TGTGCCAGCAGCTTAGATCGTATCCCCCGAGCTAGCTCCTACGAGCAGTACTTC